This T cell receptor (beta chain) was identified in a study of CD8+ T cells in alopecia areata. CDR1 and CDR2 (germline): SGHRS, YFSETQ. The V gene lost 5 bases and the J gene lost 5 bases, with 13 bases spanning the gap. This CDR3 has 14 residues. Treatment noted: oral pan-JAK inhibitor, 5-10 mg twice daily. Sequencing used cDNA as its template, made by extracting RNA and reverse transcribing it. Produced via immunoSEQ multiplex PCR; TCRdb's table is partial and in-frame only. The sample contains a few hundred thousand clones, 30% to 40% of which appear only once. The starting material was CD4+ T cells sorted from blood, obtained at approximately week 34, from a patient treated with tofacitinib. This TCR came from a human donor with alopecia areata. The V call is TRBV5-1, the J call TRBJ2-2, with D possibly being TRBD1 (6 bases). DNA of the CDR3: TGCGCCAGCAGTCGGCAGGGGCGGACCGGGGAGCTGTTTTTT. The encoded protein is CASSRQGRTGELFF.